This TCR beta chain emerged from a study of lymphopenia after photon versus proton radiotherapy. The assay was immunoSEQ multiplex PCR, and TCRdb's table has in-frame clones only and misses some. Of 11,000 to 15,000 clones listed, 82% were seen once; the top ten hold about 26%. The CDR3 sequence is 20 residues long. In germline, CDR1 is LNHNV, CDR2 YYDKDF (reference sequence). The ends lost 1 base at V and 2 bases at J; junction bases unmatched: 14. Study-wide results and limits: After lymphocyte nadir, photon-treated repertoires showed oligoclonal expansion, especially CD8+ Temra. Photon-treated patients lost naive T cells and TCR diversity; proton-treated stayed stable.

A remark on this clone: Antigen specificity is unknown.

This chain connects TRBV15 to TRBJ1-6; 7 bases are a match to TRBD1. The receptor was isolated from a man in his fifties with gastric cancer. The sequenced sample was peripheral blood, obtained from a patient treated with photon-based radiotherapy. The CDR3 nucleotides are TGTGCCACCAGCAGAGCCCTTCTAACGGGGACAGTAACCTATAATTCACCCCTCCACTTT. It translates to CATSRALLTGTVTYNSPLHF.